This is a list of T cell receptor beta chains from one sample in a study of tumor and adjacent non-tumor tissue in lung cancer. TCRdb recomputed calls from the multiplex PCR reads with MiXCR, one row per CDR3 protein. Of around 79,000 distinct CDR3 sequences listed, around 70% are singletons. Sequenced: lung tumor tissue. Receptors originate from a woman between 35 and 50 years old with non-small cell lung cancer. The CDR3 runs from the conserved cysteine through the conserved F or W. The D gene is left open where the match is weak. The size of a clone is reported for some rows only, either as once, few or many, or as a class for expanded clones.

CDR3aa	CDR3nt	j_gene	v_gene	d_gene	abundance
CASSPGQWSYNEHFF	TGTGCCAGCAGCCCGGGACAGTGGTCCTACAATGAGCACTTCTTT	TRBJ2-1	TRBV11-3	TRBD1	-
CASNYSGGGGAKNIQYF	TGTGCCAGCAATTATTCTGGAGGGGGGGGAGCCAAAAATATTCAGTACTTC	TRBJ2-4	TRBV6-5	-	few
CSARDICVGVNNKTTGQYF	TGCAGTGCTAGAGATATCTGTGTGGGCGTGAACAACAAGACTACGGGGCAGTACTTC	TRBJ2-7	TRBV20-1	-	-
CASSPGTTTDTQYF	TGTGCCAGCAGCCCCGGGACGACCACAGATACGCAGTATTTT	TRBJ2-3	TRBV25-1	-	many
CASNLRSFSGANVLIF	TGTGCCAGCAACCTTAGGAGTTTCTCTGGGGCCAACGTCCTGATTTTC	TRBJ2-6	TRBV5-8	-	-
CASNQRGHQEFF	TGCGCCAGCAACCAGAGGGGCCACCAGGAGTTCTTC	TRBJ2-1	TRBV4-1	-	-
CASSWSSGYNEQFF	TGTGCCAGCAGTTGGTCTAGCGGGTACAATGAGCAGTTCTTC	TRBJ2-1	TRBV12-3/TRBV12-4	TRBD2	many
CASSVQSDTQYF	TGTGCCAGCAGTGTCCAGTCAGATACGCAGTATTTT	TRBJ2-3	TRBV2	-	-
CASSQGPPTSGAYNKQFF	TGTGCCAGCAGCCAAGGTCCCCCGACTAGCGGGGCCTACAATAAGCAGTTCTTC	TRBJ2-1	TRBV4-2	TRBD2	-
CAIRDIGQETQYF	TGTGCCATCAGGGACATTGGCCAAGAGACCCAGTACTTC	TRBJ2-5	TRBV10-3	-	few
CSAPWTPSSYEQYF	TGCAGTGCCCCTTGGACTCCGAGCTCCTACGAGCAGTACTTC	TRBJ2-7	TRBV20-1	-	once
CASNGDGANALTF	TGTGCCAGCAATGGGGATGGGGCCAACGCCCTGACTTTC	TRBJ2-6	TRBV2	-	-
CATSAGTVGYEQYF	TGTGCCACCAGCGCCGGGACAGTCGGCTACGAGCAGTACTTC	TRBJ2-7	TRBV24-1	TRBD1	many
CASSIGAFQEIQYF	TGTGCCAGCAGCATCGGGGCTTTCCAAGAGATCCAGTACTTC	TRBJ2-5	TRBV11-2	-	-
CASSPEGGGVSRREVFF	TGTGCAAGCAGCCCCGAGGGGGGTGGGGTCTCACGGAGAGAAGTTTTCTTT	TRBJ1-1	TRBV11-2	-	-
CANILTPSGLTDTQYF	TGCGCTAACATATTGACGCCTAGCGGCCTCACAGATACGCAGTATTTT	TRBJ2-3	TRBV10-2	TRBD2	-
CASSYGKTGSYNEQFF	TGTGCCAGCAGCTACGGGAAGACAGGTTCCTACAATGAGCAGTTCTTC	TRBJ2-1	TRBV6-5	-	once
CASSLSRDFVDPLHF	TGTGCCAGCAGCTTGAGTAGGGATTTCGTGGACCCCCTCCACTTT	TRBJ1-6	TRBV11-2	-	-
CASSLVVYANTGELFF	TGTGCCAGCAGCTTAGTCGTATACGCGAACACCGGGGAGCTGTTTTTT	TRBJ2-2	TRBV11-1	-	-
CASSGGGTRTDTQYF	TGTGCCAGCTCCGGAGGGGGCACGCGCACAGATACGCAGTATTTT	TRBJ2-3	TRBV18	-	-
CACSLASGSNSSLHF	TGTGCCTGCAGCTTAGCCTCGGGGAGTAATTCATCCCTCCACTTT	TRBJ1-6	TRBV11-2	-	-
CSVTTQGEKYF	TGCAGTGTTACCACACAGGGGGAGAAGTACTTC	TRBJ2-1	TRBV29-1	TRBD1	few
CASSYTLAHEQFF	TGTGCCAGCAGTTACACTCTAGCGCATGAGCAGTTCTTC	TRBJ2-1	TRBV6-5	-	many
CASSSALGTNRSPPLHF	TGTGCGAGCAGCTCAGCATTAGGGACAAACCGGAGTCCACCCCTCCACTTT	TRBJ1-6	TRBV11-2	-	-
CASSPGTRVFHEQYF	TGTGCCAGCAGCCCAGGGACAAGGGTATTCCACGAGCAGTACTTC	TRBJ2-7	TRBV11-2	-	few
CANRRGDTPLHF	TGTGCCAATCGCAGGGGGGATACACCCCTCCACTTT	TRBJ1-6	TRBV12-3/TRBV12-4	TRBD1	-
CANSRQSTGELFF	TGTGCTAACAGCCGTCAGAGCACCGGGGAGCTGTTTTTT	TRBJ2-2	TRBV12-3/TRBV12-4	-	-
CASTTEREAGANVLPF	TGTGCCAGCACGACGGAAAGGGAGGCTGGGGCCAACGTCCTGCCTTTC	TRBJ2-6	TRBV6-2/TRBV6-3	-	once
CASSWLDLSGVNVLTF	TGTGCCAGCAGCTGGTTAGACCTCTCAGGGGTCAACGTCCTGACTTTC	TRBJ2-6	TRBV11-2	-	-
CASSYSTSGYYEQYF	TGTGCCAGCAGTTACTCGACTAGTGGGTACTACGAGCAGTACTTC	TRBJ2-7	TRBV6-5	-	many
CTSGQVSRERRGYTF	TGCACCAGCGGCCAAGTTTCCAGGGAACGTCGAGGCTACACCTTC	TRBJ1-2	TRBV4-1	-	-